This T cell receptor beta chain stems from a study of technical replicates of blood from a handful of donors. Sequencing used immunoSEQ multiplex PCR; TCRdb keeps in-frame clones, though not all of them. The sample shows 15,000 to 20,000 clones, around 80% of them seen only once. This clone was observed once. The germline gives CDR1 MNHEY, CDR2 SVGAGI. The CDR3 totals 15 residues. V gave up 6 bases and J gave up 10 bases; unmatched junction bases: 14. This receptor was obtained from a human donor in good health. The source material was PBMCs. The gene calls are TRBV6-5 and TRBJ2-1; 8 nucleotides match TRBD1. The CDR3 nucleotides read TGTGCCAGCAGGCTACAGGGGGTCATGTTAACCGAGCAGTTCTTC. Translating it yields CASRLQGVMLTEQFF.